This T cell receptor (beta chain) came from a study of blood T cell repertoires in COVID-19. Study-wide context: Material from acute and convalescent COVID-19 was sourced from the United States, Italy and Spain. The analysed material was cDNA or gDNA that came from T cells, B-cell-depleted T cells, or PBMCs.

Germline V gene data show CDR1 as MNHEY and CDR2 as SMNVEV (reference sequence). The V gene end was trimmed by 1 base and the J gene end by 1 base; junction bases not matched to a gene: 3. The CDR3 is made up of 19 amino acids. Under the authors' procedure: Scientists estimated how many nucleated cells there were by amplifying reference gene primers. Clones were read by immunoSEQ multiplex PCR, and TCRdb kept only the in-frame ones, dropping some. V and J calls and clone size come straight from that table; D and trimming were deduced from the DNA. This table has hundreds of thousands of clones, 70% to 90% appearing once.

V gene TRBV27 combines with J gene TRBJ2-2, with 16 bases matching TRBD2. The sequence came from a woman between 50 and 59 years old with active or convalescent COVID-19. The source material was peripheral blood. The CDR3, as DNA: TGTGCCAGCAGTTTATGGGGACTAGCGGGAGGGATGAACACCGGGGAGCTGTTTTTT. Residues: CASSLWGLAGGMNTGELFF.